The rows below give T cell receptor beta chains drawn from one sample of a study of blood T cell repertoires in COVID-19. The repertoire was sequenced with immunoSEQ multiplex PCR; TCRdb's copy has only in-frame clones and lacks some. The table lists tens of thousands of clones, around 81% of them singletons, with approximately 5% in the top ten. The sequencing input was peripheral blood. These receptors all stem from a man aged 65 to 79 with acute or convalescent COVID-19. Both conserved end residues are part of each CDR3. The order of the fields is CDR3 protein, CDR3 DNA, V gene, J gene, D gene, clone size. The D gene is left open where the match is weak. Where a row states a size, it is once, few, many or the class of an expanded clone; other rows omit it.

CDR3: CSVLTSTDLNTEAFF; DNA: TGCAGCGTCCTTACGTCGACAGATTTGAACACTGAAGCTTTCTTT; V: TRBV29-1; J: TRBJ1-1; D: NA; size: NA
CDR3: CATSRNRDSGNTIYF; DNA: TGTGCCACCAGCAGAAACCGGGACTCTGGAAACACCATATATTTT; V: TRBV15; J: TRBJ1-3; D: NA; size: NA
CDR3: CASSLITGGRSGNTEAFF; DNA: TGTGCCAGCAGCCTAATAACAGGGGGAAGGAGTGGAAACACTGAAGCTTTCTTT; V: TRBV4-2; J: TRBJ1-1; D: TRBD1; size: NA
CDR3: CAISSQANEQFF; DNA: TGTGCCATCAGTTCGCAGGCCAATGAGCAGTTCTTC; V: TRBV10-3; J: TRBJ2-1; D: NA; size: NA
CDR3: CATSRIPGVPYEQYF; DNA: TGTGCCACCAGCAGAATCCCAGGGGTCCCCTACGAGCAGTACTTC; V: TRBV15; J: TRBJ2-7; D: NA; size: NA
CDR3: CASRQGARSQPQHF; DNA: TGTGCCAGCCGACAGGGGGCGCGAAGTCAGCCCCAGCATTTT; V: TRBV2; J: TRBJ1-5; D: TRBD1; size: NA
CDR3: CASSLLGIQGSNTGELFF; DNA: TGCGCCAGCAGCTTGTTGGGGATACAGGGATCGAACACCGGGGAGCTGTTTTTT; V: TRBV5-1; J: TRBJ2-2; D: NA; size: NA
CDR3: CAISESAGGYRWPGQFF; DNA: TGTGCCATCAGTGAGTCGGCGGGGGGGTATCGGTGGCCTGGGCAGTTCTTC; V: TRBV10-3; J: TRBJ2-1; D: TRBD2; size: NA
CDR3: CSGWTAGNTIYF; DNA: TGCAGCGGATGGACAGCTGGAAACACCATATATTTT; V: TRBV29-1; J: TRBJ1-3; D: NA; size: NA
CDR3: CASSPPKSRAGGYNEQFF; DNA: TGTGCCAGCTCACCACCGAAGTCCCGGGCAGGGGGTTACAATGAGCAGTTCTTC; V: TRBV18; J: TRBJ2-1; D: TRBD1; size: NA
CDR3: CASGGSGTGYTF; DNA: TGCGCCAGCGGGGGGTCTGGGACGGGCTACACCTTC; V: TRBV10-2; J: TRBJ1-2; D: NA; size: NA
CDR3: CASTPGVIRTEAFF; DNA: TGTGCCAGCACTCCCGGGGTGATCCGGACTGAAGCTTTCTTT; V: TRBV11-2; J: TRBJ1-1; D: NA; size: NA
CDR3: CASSLALRADYGYTF; DNA: TGTGCCAGCAGCTTAGCTCTCAGGGCGGACTATGGCTACACCTTC; V: TRBV7-2; J: TRBJ1-2; D: NA; size: NA
CDR3: CASSLGGTGSATNEKLFF; DNA: TGTGCCAGCAGCTTAGGCGGGACAGGGTCTGCAACTAATGAAAAACTGTTTTTT; V: TRBV7-6; J: TRBJ1-4; D: TRBD1; size: NA
CDR3: CASSLERNQPQHF; DNA: TGTGCCAGCAGCTTAGAGCGGAATCAGCCCCAGCATTTT; V: TRBV11-2; J: TRBJ1-5; D: NA; size: few
CDR3: CASSLTYAVTGQNIQYF; DNA: TGTGCCAGCAGCTTAACGTACGCTGTGACAGGCCAAAACATTCAGTACTTC; V: TRBV7-9; J: TRBJ2-4; D: NA; size: NA
CDR3: CAISGQAGNTIYF; DNA: TGTGCCATCAGTGGGCAGGCCGGAAACACCATATATTTT; V: TRBV10-3; J: TRBJ1-3; D: NA; size: NA
CDR3: CATQQGHTGELFF; DNA: TGTGCCACCCAACAGGGGCACACCGGGGAGCTGTTTTTT; V: TRBV10-3; J: TRBJ2-2; D: TRBD1; size: NA
CDR3: CASSQIKDWTYEQYF; DNA: TGTGCCAGCAGCCAAATCAAGGACTGGACCTACGAGCAGTACTTC; V: TRBV3-1/TRBV3-2; J: TRBJ2-7; D: NA; size: NA
CDR3: CASSPGSGELTDTQYF; DNA: TGTGCCAGCAGCCCCGGTTCAGGGGAGCTCACAGATACGCAGTATTTT; V: TRBV5-4; J: TRBJ2-3; D: NA; size: NA
CDR3: CASSQDRWAEAFF; DNA: TGTGCCAGCAGCCAAGACAGGTGGGCTGAAGCTTTCTTT; V: TRBV3-1/TRBV3-2; J: TRBJ1-1; D: NA; size: few
CDR3: CASRQQGYYEQYF; DNA: TGTGCCAGCAGGCAACAGGGATACTACGAGCAGTACTTC; V: TRBV6-5; J: TRBJ2-7; D: NA; size: once
CDR3: CASSSRGRVKNNEQFF; DNA: TGCGCCAGCAGCTCCAGGGGCAGGGTGAAGAACAATGAGCAGTTCTTC; V: TRBV5-1; J: TRBJ2-1; D: NA; size: NA
CDR3: CASRETDFSGYTF; DNA: TGTGCCAGCAGGGAGACAGACTTCAGCGGCTACACCTTC; V: TRBV2; J: TRBJ1-2; D: NA; size: NA
CDR3: CASNGGLGKQYF; DNA: TGTGCCAGTAACGGGGGGTTGGGAAAGCAGTATTTT; V: TRBV19; J: TRBJ2-3; D: TRBD2; size: once
CDR3: CASSSGTGDNQPQHF; DNA: TGCGCCAGCAGCTCCGGGACAGGGGACAATCAGCCCCAGCATTTT; V: TRBV5-1; J: TRBJ1-5; D: TRBD1; size: NA
CDR3: CASNEILRGLNSPLHF; DNA: TGTGCCAGCAACGAAATCCTGAGGGGGCTCAATTCACCCCTCCACTTT; V: TRBV6-6; J: TRBJ1-6; D: TRBD1; size: NA
CDR3: CASSPGNTNYGYTF; DNA: TGTGCCAGCAGCCCAGGGAATACTAACTATGGCTACACCTTC; V: TRBV6-5; J: TRBJ1-2; D: NA; size: NA
CDR3: CASSGTRSSYEQYF; DNA: TGTGCCAGTAGCGGGACTCGCAGTTCCTACGAGCAGTACTTC; V: TRBV19; J: TRBJ2-7; D: NA; size: NA
CDR3: CASSPRTSGGASDTQYF; DNA: TGTGCCAGCTCACCACGGACTAGCGGGGGGGCCTCAGATACGCAGTATTTT; V: TRBV18; J: TRBJ2-3; D: TRBD2; size: few
CDR3: CASSYSVGARAFF; DNA: TGTGCCAGCAGTTACTCGGTAGGAGCTAGAGCTTTCTTT; V: TRBV6-5; J: TRBJ1-1; D: NA; size: few
CDR3: CASRIAGGTEAFF; DNA: TGTGCCAGTAGAATAGCAGGTGGGACTGAAGCTTTCTTT; V: TRBV19; J: TRBJ1-1; D: NA; size: NA
CDR3: CASSGQGEVRTEAFF; DNA: TGTGCCAGCAGCGGACAGGGGGAAGTTAGGACTGAAGCTTTCTTT; V: TRBV28; J: TRBJ1-1; D: TRBD1; size: NA
CDR3: CASRYGDLTDTQYF; DNA: TGTGCCAGTAGATACGGGGATCTCACAGATACGCAGTATTTT; V: TRBV19; J: TRBJ2-3; D: NA; size: NA
CDR3: CASSPTSGGTETQYF; DNA: TGCGCCAGCAGCCCGACTAGCGGGGGGACGGAGACCCAGTACTTC; V: TRBV5-1; J: TRBJ2-5; D: TRBD2; size: once
CDR3: CASSPTRGQGGTDTQYF; DNA: TGTGCCAGCAGCCCTACGAGGGGACAGGGTGGCACAGATACGCAGTATTTT; V: TRBV7-9; J: TRBJ2-3; D: TRBD1; size: NA
CDR3: CASSFPSGFYGYTF; DNA: TGTGCCAGCAGCTTTCCCTCGGGGTTCTATGGCTACACCTTC; V: TRBV7-9; J: TRBJ1-2; D: NA; size: NA